This T cell receptor (beta chain) was recovered during a study of blood T cells in healthy people across ages. The use of a sample-barcoded 5' primer and a J-beta primer mix characterized a second PCR of roughly 7 to 12 cycles. TCRdb reprocessed the 5' RACE reads via MiXCR and lists one record per CDR3 protein. The sample includes 600,000 or so distinct CDR3 sequences, approximately 30% seen only once; the top ten take approximately 14%. Total RNA amounts of at least 5.5 micrograms were extracted per sample. V lost 6 bases to trimming and J lost 4 bases, with 15 bases between them. Per germline, CDR1 DFQATT and CDR2 SNEGSKA (reference sequence). This CDR3 spans 13 amino acids. This clonotype was picked up many times.

The source is an elderly woman in good health. The sequenced sample was blood. The J gene is TRBJ1-2, the V gene TRBV20-1; D ambiguous. CDR3 DNA: TGCAGTGCATCGGACGGTAACCTCTATGGCTACACCTTC. Its translation: CSASDGNLYGYTF.